This T cell receptor beta chain was sequenced for a study of blood T cell repertoires in COVID-19. About the research overall: Researchers got acute and convalescent COVID-19 samples from the United States, Italy and Spain. Nucleic acid was either cDNA or gDNA, and it came from T cells, B-cell-depleted T cells, or PBMCs.

Germline V gives CDR1 SGHDT, CDR2 YYEEEE. The length of the CDR3 is 17 residues. Trimming pared 0 bases from V and 2 bases from J, leaving 17 bases between. Original handling: Estimates of nucleated cell counts were drawn from the amplification of reference gene primers. Repertoires were generated with immunoSEQ multiplex PCR, while TCRdb's copy carries only in-frame clones and drops some. That table supplies the V and J calls and clone size; D and trimming were determined from the DNA. Of under 35,000 clones in the sample, more than 70% are singletons; the top ten hold 7% to 7.5%. The chain combines TRBV5-6 with TRBJ1-1, with D possibly TRBD1 on 5 matching bases. The sequenced sample consisted of peripheral blood. This TCR was recovered from a human donor in a cohort sampled during active COVID-19. The CDR3 nucleotides read TGTGCCAGCAGCTTGGCGGGGGAACCGGGAATCAACACTGAAGCTTTCTTT. Protein: CASSLAGEPGINTEAFF.